What follows describes a single TCR beta chain. This entry comes from a study of blood T cell repertoires in COVID-19. Whole-study context: Donors in the United States, Italy and Spain gave samples during acute or convalescent COVID-19.

Donors were grouped by their self-reported clinical history. Here immunoSEQ multiplex PCR was the method, and the copy in TCRdb shows in-frame clones only, minus some. The table shows more than 300,000 clones, with more than 85% occurring only once. This CDR3 has 13 residues. J gave up 7 bases and V 3 bases, and 4 bases lay outside the gene matches. Germline loops: CDR1 MNHEY, CDR2 SVGAGI. Sequencing used PBMCs or T cells enriched from blood (not recorded which). The chain is built from TRBV6-5 and TRBJ1-1, with 8 positions matching TRBD1. This receptor was identified in a woman under 40 who had been exposed to COVID-19. CDR3 in amino acids: CASSYSGTGEAFF. CDR3 in DNA: TGTGCCAGCAGTTATTCCGGGACAGGTGAAGCTTTCTTT.